The entry below describes one T cell receptor beta chain. This receptor's antigen is unknown. One base away there is no much larger clone; base qualities are not given. This sample stems from a study of T cell responses to AZD1222 COVID-19 vaccine (dated by TCRdb to about 2021). For the wider study: AZD1222 recipients whose second dose came at about 4 weeks and those whose second dose came at about 12 weeks were combined into one group, since spike-specific TCR depth and breadth did not differ between the two schedules. TCR sequencing covered over 230 trial participants: 200 to 220 given two doses of AZD1222 and 26 given two doses of MenACWY control vaccine. Trial participants were enrolled by age into 18-55, 56-69 and 70-plus year subgroups, with 148, 28 and 57 TCR-sequenced participants respectively. Broader findings and caveats from the paper: After two AZD1222 doses, both the breadth and the depth of spike-specific TCRs were significantly higher than at day 0 and than in MenACWY recipients. Conclusions about previously exposed vaccinees are limited, since just a handful of AZD1222 recipients were seropositive for SARS-CoV-2 at baseline. Reportedly, close to half of the unique spike-specific TCRs recognized epitopes lying outside the regions that are mutated in the B.1.351 and B.1.1.7 variants. The vaccine-associated CD4 TCRs covered the entire spike protein, and the dominant responses fell in regions 160-218 and 743-854. Because no samples from the day 14 peak response were available, repertoires could be characterized only after the peak T cell response. Most participants were white British and females outnumbered males, and the authors suggested that clonal diversity may have been underestimated. In the small 56-69-year group, the increase in depth fell short of significance, most likely because of low power.

The time point label here, explained by the study, means: baseline before first vaccination. Vaccinee samples were obtained from the UK trials COV001 and COV002, which included a single-blind randomized controlled phase 2/3 trial of AZD1222 (ChAdOx1 nCoV-19) in healthy adults. For TCRbeta chain sequencing, PBMC samples were collected from trial participants at day 0 and at day 28 after the second dose. The CDR3 regions of human TCRbeta chains were analyzed by immunosequencing. The authors' analysis ran thus. TCRs in the repertoires were matched against a reference library of SARS-CoV-2-specific TCRs that had been generated with the MIRA antigen-specificity platform. Breadth was defined as the fraction of unique TCRs that were SARS-CoV-2-associated, and depth was defined as the fraction of total T cells that were SARS-CoV-2-associated. Using the MIRA data, each spike-specific TCR was mapped to the spike region that the TCR reacts to and placed in a CD4 or CD8 class. Log10-transformed breadth and depth values were compared by one-way ANOVA with Sidak's multiple comparisons tests. TCRdb provides this immuneACCESS table in a form limited to in-frame rearrangements. Some clones are lacking; in checked studies, under half of them reflect an unresolved V gene, and why the rest are absent is not known. The V and J calls and the clone size are those of that table, but D and trimming were determined from the DNA. Recorded for this sample are 90,000 to 100,000 clones; more than 85% of them occurred a single time. The ten largest make up under 8.5% of the sample.

This TCR was sampled from an adult in good health. This material consisted of peripheral blood, taken on day 0 of AZD1222 vaccination.

For the CDR3, the sequence is CSVDSGAGDTQYF. The sequence in DNA is TGCAGCGTTGATTCCGGAGCAGGAGATACGCAGTATTTT. The V gene is TRBV29-1 and the J gene is TRBJ2-3, with no confidently assigned D gene. Deletion took 3 bases off V and 5 bases off J, with a span of 12 bases between the germline ends. Inclusive of the bounding cysteine and phenylalanine, the CDR3 is 13 residues long. Only the CDR3 DNA is retained, 39 bases long and in frame from the first base. The germline V gene encodes CDR1 SQVTM and CDR2 ANQGSEA.